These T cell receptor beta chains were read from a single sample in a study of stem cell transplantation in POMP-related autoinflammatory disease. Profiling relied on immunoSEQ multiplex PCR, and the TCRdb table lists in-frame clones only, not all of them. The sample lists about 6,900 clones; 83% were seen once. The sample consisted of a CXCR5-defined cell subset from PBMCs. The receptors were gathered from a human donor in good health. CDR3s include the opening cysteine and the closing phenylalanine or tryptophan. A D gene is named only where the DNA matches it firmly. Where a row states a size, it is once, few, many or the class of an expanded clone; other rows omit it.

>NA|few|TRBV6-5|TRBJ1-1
TGTGCCAGCTGGGGCAGGGGCGCAGGGAACACTGAAGCTTTCTTT
CASWGRGAGNTEAFF
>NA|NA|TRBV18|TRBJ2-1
TGTGCCAGCTCACCCCAGGGTAACAATGAGCAGTTCTTC
CASSPQGNNEQFF
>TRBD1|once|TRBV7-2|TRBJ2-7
TGTGCCAGCAGCGTCACAGGGACAGTCTATTCCTACGAGCAGTACTTC
CASSVTGTVYSYEQYF
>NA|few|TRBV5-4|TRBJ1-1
TGTGCCAGCAGCTTGGGGACAACGGGCACTGAAGCTTTCTTT
CASSLGTTGTEAFF
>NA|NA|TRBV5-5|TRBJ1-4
TGTGCCAGCAGCTTGGGAGGTTTTGTGGCTAATGAAAAACTGTTTTTT
CASSLGGFVANEKLFF
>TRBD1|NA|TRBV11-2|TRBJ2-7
TGTGCCAGCACAATAGCCGGGACAGGGCTTTTCTACGAGCAGTACTTC
CASTIAGTGLFYEQYF
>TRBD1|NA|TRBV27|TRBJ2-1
TGTGCCAGCAGTTTATCTAATTGGGGACAGGACAATGAGCAGTTCTTC
CASSLSNWGQDNEQFF
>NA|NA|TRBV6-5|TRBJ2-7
TGTGCCAGCAGCCAGGGGAAACTCTACGAGCAGTACTTC
CASSQGKLYEQYF
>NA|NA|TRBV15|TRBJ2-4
TGTGCCACCAGCGGAGCAACTCGACAGTATCGGAGCAAAAACATTCAGTACTTC
CATSGATRQYRSKNIQYF
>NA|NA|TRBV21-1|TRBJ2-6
TGTGCCAGCAGCACTGAGGACACGCTGAAACGATCTGGGGCCAACGTCCTGACTTTC
CASSTEDTLKRSGANVLTF
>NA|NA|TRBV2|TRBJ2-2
TGTGCCAGCATCCGTTCGTGGACCGGGGAGCTGTTTTTT
CASIRSWTGELFF
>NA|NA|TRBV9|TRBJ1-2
TGTGCCAGCAGCTCCCAGGGTGGTCTAAGCTATGGCTACACCTTC
CASSSQGGLSYGYTF
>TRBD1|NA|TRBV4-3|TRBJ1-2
TGCGCCAGCAGCCAAGTCCCCGGGACAGCCTATGGCTACACCTTC
CASSQVPGTAYGYTF
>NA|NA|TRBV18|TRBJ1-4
TGTGCCAGCGGACACTCATCAACTAATGAAAAACTGTTTTTT
CASGHSSTNEKLFF